The rows below give T cell receptor beta chains drawn from one sample of a study of T-cell memory formation after mild COVID-19. TCRdb itself ran the 5' RACE reads through MiXCR, one entry per CDR3 protein. This table holds a few hundred thousand distinct CDR3 sequences, less than 25% found once. Sequenced material: PBMCs or a T cell subset sorted from them (not recorded which). These receptor sequences come from an adult woman who had mild COVID-19 (a few samples of this study predate the infection). Cell type and time point are not known. CDR3s include the opening cysteine and the closing phenylalanine or tryptophan. The D gene is left open where the match is weak. The listing skips clone size in some rows; elsewhere it reads once, few, many or a size class.

D gene	clone size	V gene	J gene	CDR3 DNA	CDR3 protein
.	few	TRBV7-9	TRBJ2-3	TGTGCCAGCAGCCAAGGGGGACCATCCTACACAGATACGCAGTATTTT	CASSQGGPSYTDTQYF
.	.	TRBV12-3/TRBV12-4	TRBJ2-5	TGTGCCAGCAGGGTTAGGGACCCAAAAGGGACCCAGTACTTC	CASRVRDPKGTQYF
TRBD2	.	TRBV9	TRBJ2-1	TGTGCCAGCAGCTTCAGCGGGGGGGAATACAATGAGCAGTTCTTC	CASSFSGGEYNEQFF
.	few	TRBV25-1	TRBJ2-2	TGTGCCAGCAGTGAGTCGACAGGTCTCCTGTTTTTT	CASSESTGLLFF
.	many	TRBV24-1	TRBJ2-1	TGTGCCACCAGTGAGTACAATGAGCAGTTCTTC	CATSEYNEQFF
TRBD2	few	TRBV9	TRBJ2-1	TGTGCCAGCAGCGTAGGAGGAGCGGGGGCCTACAATGAGCAGTTCTTC	CASSVGGAGAYNEQFF
.	few	TRBV6-2/TRBV6-3	TRBJ2-1	TGTGCCAGCGGCTCATGGGTCCCGACCTACAATGAGCAGTTCTTC	CASGSWVPTYNEQFF
.	many	TRBV2	TRBJ2-2	TGTGCCAGCAACTCTATAGGGGGAGACACCGGGGAGCTGTTTTTT	CASNSIGGDTGELFF
TRBD2	few	TRBV6-2/TRBV6-3	TRBJ2-2	TGTGCCAGCAGTTACTTGACTAGCGGGCGGACCGGGGAGCTGTTTTTT	CASSYLTSGRTGELFF
TRBD2	few	TRBV12-3/TRBV12-4	TRBJ2-7	TGTGCCAGCAGTCCCCACGGGGGGAGCTCCTACGAGCAGTACTTC	CASSPHGGSSYEQYF
TRBD1	few	TRBV25-1	TRBJ2-7	TGTGCCAGCAGCTACAGGGGAAACTACGAGCAGTACTTC	CASSYRGNYEQYF
.	few	TRBV7-9	TRBJ2-7	TGTGCCAGCAGCCGAGGGGGACGGCCCTACGAGCAGTACTTC	CASSRGGRPYEQYF
TRBD2	.	TRBV10-3	TRBJ2-3	TGTGCCATCGGGCGGTCAGCGGGAGTTTTCACAGATACGCAGTATTTT	CAIGRSAGVFTDTQYF
.	few	TRBV12-5	TRBJ1-5	TGTGCTAGTGGTTTGGACAGCAATCAGCCCCAGCATTTT	CASGLDSNQPQHF
.	few	TRBV10-2	TRBJ1-5	TGCGCCAGCAGTGACCAGTTCTCACGGCAGCCCCAGCATTTT	CASSDQFSRQPQHF
.	few	TRBV29-1	TRBJ1-1	TGCAGCGTTGAGGGGACCGGGAACACTGAAGCTTTCTTT	CSVEGTGNTEAFF
TRBD2	.	TRBV7-2	TRBJ2-3	TGTGCCAGCAGTGCAGCGCGGGGGGATACAGATACGCAGTATTTT	CASSAARGDTDTQYF
TRBD1	few	TRBV5-6	TRBJ1-2	TGTGCCAGCAGCTATCCGGCGGGACAGGGGATTGGCTACACCTTC	CASSYPAGQGIGYTF
.	.	TRBV12-3/TRBV12-4	TRBJ2-5	TGTGCCACCACGGAGGGGGGCTTCCAAGAGACCCAGTACTTC	CATTEGGFQETQYF
.	.	TRBV5-1	TRBJ2-1	TGCGCCAGCAGCCCGGATGCGAGGGTTCGTGAGCAGTTCTTC	CASSPDARVREQFF
.	few	TRBV7-9	TRBJ1-2	TGTGCCAGCAGCTTAGTCGCGCGTAACTATGGCTACACCTTC	CASSLVARNYGYTF
.	.	TRBV12-3/TRBV12-4	TRBJ2-3	TGTGCCAGCAGTATCAGGGGTTATAGCACAGATACGCAGTATTTT	CASSIRGYSTDTQYF
.	few	TRBV7-2	TRBJ2-3	TGTGCCAGCAGCCTCGGACATCCCACAGATACGCAGTATTTT	CASSLGHPTDTQYF
.	.	TRBV30	TRBJ2-7	TGTGCCTGGAGTTCTTCTCCGGGACACTACGAGCAGTACTTC	CAWSSSPGHYEQYF
TRBD1	.	TRBV5-1	TRBJ1-1	TGCGCCAGCCGGGACAGGGGGATCGTGAACACTGAAGCTTTCTTT	CASRDRGIVNTEAFF
TRBD1	many	TRBV12-3/TRBV12-4	TRBJ1-1	TGTGCCAGCACTATAACAGGGGGTGAAGCTTTCTTT	CASTITGGEAFF
TRBD1	.	TRBV6-5	TRBJ2-3	TGTGCCAGCAGTTCCTGGGTGGGACAGGTGACCCCTACTGCTACAGATACGCAGTATTTT	CASSSWVGQVTPTATDTQYF